Included here is one T cell receptor (beta chain) sequence, with context. The data originate from a study of blood T cell repertoires in COVID-19. For the study at large: PBMCs, B-cell-depleted T cells, or T cells were the source of the cDNA or gDNA that made up the material.

Profiling relied on immunoSEQ multiplex PCR, and the TCRdb table lists in-frame clones only, not all of them. This sample has roughly 150,000 clones, with around nine tenths found just once. V trimming: 2 bases; J trimming: 6 bases; junction bases outside the gene matches: 7. Germline-derived CDR1 and CDR2 are SGHDT and YYEEEE. The CDR3 contains 14 residues. The chain combines TRBV5-6 with TRBJ2-7; TRBD1 agrees at 8 bases. The clonotype comes from a man over 45 who had recovered from COVID-19. The sample taken for sequencing was peripheral blood. The CDR3, as DNA: TGTGCCAGCAGCTTTTCCCATACAGGGGGCGAGCAGTACTTC. This codes for CASSFSHTGGEQYF.